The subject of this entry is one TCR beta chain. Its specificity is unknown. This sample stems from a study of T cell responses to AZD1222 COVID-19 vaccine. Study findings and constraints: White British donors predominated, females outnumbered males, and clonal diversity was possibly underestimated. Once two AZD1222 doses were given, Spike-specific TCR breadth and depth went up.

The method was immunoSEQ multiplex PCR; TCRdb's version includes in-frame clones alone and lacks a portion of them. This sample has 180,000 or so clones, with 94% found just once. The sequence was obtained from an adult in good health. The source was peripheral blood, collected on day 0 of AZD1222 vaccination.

In nucleotides, the CDR3 is TGTGCCATCAGTCCACAGGGGCGGGATTCACCCCTCCACTTT. This translates into CAISPQGRDSPLHF. The chain is built from TRBV10-3 and TRBJ1-6; 7 nucleotides line up with TRBD1. This CDR3 has 14 amino acids. CDR1 and CDR2 (germline): ENHRY, SYGVKD. Trimming removed 5 bases from V and 8 bases from J; junction bases left unmatched: 6.